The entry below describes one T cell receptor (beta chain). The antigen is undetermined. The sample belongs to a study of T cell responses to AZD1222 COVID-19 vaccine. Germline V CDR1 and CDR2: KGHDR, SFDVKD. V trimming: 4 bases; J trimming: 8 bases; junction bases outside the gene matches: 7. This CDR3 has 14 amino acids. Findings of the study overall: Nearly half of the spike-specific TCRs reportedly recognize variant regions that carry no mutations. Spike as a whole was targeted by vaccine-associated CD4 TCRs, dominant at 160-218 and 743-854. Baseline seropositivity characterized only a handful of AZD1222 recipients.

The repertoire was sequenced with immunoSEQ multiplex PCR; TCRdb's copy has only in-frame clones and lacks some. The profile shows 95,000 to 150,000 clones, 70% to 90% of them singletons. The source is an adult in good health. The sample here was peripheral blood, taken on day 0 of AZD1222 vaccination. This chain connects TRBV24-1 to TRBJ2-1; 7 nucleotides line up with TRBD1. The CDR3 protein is CATSDPTGADEQFF. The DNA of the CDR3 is TGTGCCACCAGTGACCCTACAGGGGCCGATGAGCAGTTCTTC.